The rows below give T cell receptor beta chains drawn from one sample of a study of cytomegalovirus exposure and HLA in healthy donors. Here immunoSEQ multiplex PCR was the method, and the copy in TCRdb shows in-frame clones only, minus some. The sample has tens of thousands of clones, roughly 90% seen once; the top ten hold more than 1.3%. Sequencing was performed on PBMCs. These receptors came from a man between 25 and 39 years old in good health and CMV-seropositive. The CDR3 runs from the conserved cysteine through the conserved F or W. Fields, in order: D gene, clone size, V gene, J gene, CDR3 protein, CDR3 DNA. The D gene is left open where the match is weak. Size tells how often a clone was seen (once, few, many) or the class of an expanded clone, and some rows leave it out.

.,.,TRBV6-5,TRBJ1-4,CASQGRDKEKLFF,TGTGCCAGCCAGGGGCGCGACAAGGAAAAACTGTTTTTT
.,.,TRBV27,TRBJ1-5,CASSFGDSNQPQHF,TGTGCCAGCAGTTTCGGGGATAGCAATCAGCCCCAGCATTTT
.,once,TRBV6-5,TRBJ2-2,CASSERGELFF,TGTGCCAGCAGTGAACGGGGGGAGCTGTTTTTT
TRBD1,.,TRBV30,TRBJ2-1,CAWSPPPGQGYNEQFF,TGTGCCTGGAGTCCACCCCCCGGACAGGGTTACAATGAGCAGTTCTTC
.,.,TRBV7-9,TRBJ2-7,CASSFTGLREQYF,TGTGCCAGCAGCTTCACCGGCTTGAGGGAGCAGTACTTC
TRBD2,.,TRBV18,TRBJ2-3,CASSRTSASTDTQYF,TGTGCCAGCTCCCGGACTAGCGCCAGCACAGATACGCAGTATTTT
TRBD2,.,TRBV28,TRBJ2-7,CASSSTSGSVHEQYF,TGTGCCAGCAGTTCGACTAGCGGGAGTGTACACGAGCAGTACTTC
TRBD1,.,TRBV30,TRBJ1-1,CAWSVTGGDAFF,TGTGCCTGGAGTGTAACAGGGGGAGATGCTTTCTTT
.,.,TRBV4-2,TRBJ2-3,CASSFQGKGTDTQYF,TGTGCCAGCAGCTTTCAGGGGAAGGGCACAGATACGCAGTATTTT
.,.,TRBV6-1,TRBJ2-7,CASSELTGLGEQYF,TGTGCCAGCAGTGAACTAACGGGATTGGGCGAGCAGTACTTC
TRBD2,.,TRBV2,TRBJ2-2,CASSATSGSSTGELFF,TGTGCCAGCAGCGCTACTAGCGGGAGCAGCACCGGGGAGCTGTTTTTT
TRBD2,.,TRBV11-2,TRBJ2-1,CASSLVAGGYNEQFF,TGTGCCAGCAGCTTAGTCGCGGGAGGGTACAATGAGCAGTTCTTC
.,.,TRBV7-8,TRBJ1-2,CASSLALEQGYGYTF,TGTGCCAGCAGCTTAGCGTTAGAACAGGGCTACGGCTACACCTTC
TRBD1,.,TRBV10-3,TRBJ1-5,CAIRGQGNQPQHF,TGTGCCATCAGGGGACAGGGAAATCAGCCCCAGCATTTT
.,.,TRBV25-1,TRBJ1-3,CASSEPGDSGNTIYF,TGTGCCAGCAGTGAACCAGGGGACTCTGGAAACACCATATATTTT
.,.,TRBV12-5,TRBJ1-2,CASGLDGLYGYTF,TGTGCTAGTGGTTTAGACGGACTCTATGGCTACACCTTC
.,.,TRBV19,TRBJ2-7,CASSSLRTTKAYEQYF,TGTGCCAGTAGTAGCCTGCGGACTACCAAAGCCTACGAGCAGTACTTC
.,.,TRBV4-2,TRBJ1-5,CASSQDGQGVWAQPQHF,TGTGCCAGCAGCCAAGATGGGCAGGGTGTCTGGGCTCAGCCCCAGCATTTT
TRBD1,.,TRBV6-5,TRBJ1-1,CASSPRQGWNTEAFF,TGTGCCAGCAGTCCCCGACAGGGTTGGAACACTGAAGCTTTCTTT
TRBD1,.,TRBV28,TRBJ1-2,CASSRPPWDRDYGYTF,TGTGCCAGCAGTCGACCCCCTTGGGACAGGGACTATGGCTACACCTTC
.,.,TRBV19,TRBJ1-1,CASTQAGVEAFF,TGTGCCAGTACCCAGGCAGGGGTTGAAGCTTTCTTT
.,.,TRBV7-3,TRBJ2-1,CASSLDILLPYNEQFF,TGTGCCAGCAGCTTAGACATCCTTTTGCCTTACAATGAGCAGTTCTTC
TRBD1,.,TRBV19,TRBJ2-2,CASSEDRGPGELFF,TGTGCCAGTAGCGAGGACAGGGGGCCCGGGGAGCTGTTTTTT
.,.,TRBV27,TRBJ1-1,CASNSLGSTEAFF,TGTGCCAGCAATAGCTTGGGGAGCACTGAAGCTTTCTTT
.,.,TRBV19,TRBJ2-1,CASSRGQRSYNEQFF,TGTGCCAGTAGCAGGGGCCAGAGGTCCTACAATGAGCAGTTCTTC
TRBD1,.,TRBV11-2,TRBJ1-1,CASSLGTGPEAFF,TGTGCCAGCAGCCTGGGGACAGGGCCTGAAGCTTTCTTT
TRBD1,.,TRBV5-1,TRBJ2-3,CASSSTGGAGTDTQYF,TGCGCCAGCAGCTCAACAGGGGGCGCTGGCACAGATACGCAGTATTTT
TRBD1,.,TRBV2,TRBJ1-2,CAVGGQGDGYTF,TGTGCCGTAGGAGGACAGGGCGATGGCTACACCTTC
.,few,TRBV19,TRBJ2-3,CASSVGQGGDTQYF,TGTGCCAGTAGTGTTGGACAGGGAGGGGATACGCAGTATTTT
.,once,TRBV28,TRBJ1-2,CASLPVGSVNYGYTF,TGTGCCAGCCTGCCAGTAGGAAGCGTTAACTATGGCTACACCTTC
.,.,TRBV4-1,TRBJ2-7,CASSQVTNYEQYF,TGCGCCAGCAGCCAAGTGACTAACTACGAGCAGTACTTC
.,.,TRBV29-1,TRBJ2-1,CSGTGHTYNEQFF,TGCAGCGGTACAGGACATACCTACAATGAGCAGTTCTTC
TRBD2,few,TRBV28,TRBJ2-7,CASSLRFAGGPYRTYEQYF,TGTGCCAGCAGTTTAAGGTTTGCGGGAGGGCCCTACCGGACCTACGAGCAGTACTTC
.,.,TRBV25-1,TRBJ2-3,CASSETGRADTQYF,TGTGCCAGCAGTGAGACTGGCCGGGCAGATACGCAGTATTTT
TRBD2,.,TRBV9,TRBJ2-1,CASSPRGLAGEMSYNEQFF,TGTGCCAGCAGCCCCCGAGGGCTAGCGGGAGAAATGTCCTACAATGAGCAGTTCTTC
TRBD2,once,TRBV4-1,TRBJ2-7,CASSQVASGRDEQYF,TGCGCCAGCAGCCAAGTGGCTAGCGGGAGGGACGAGCAGTACTTC
.,.,TRBV19,TRBJ1-5,CASSGGGREVQPQHF,TGTGCCAGTAGCGGGGGGGGCAGGGAGGTTCAGCCCCAGCATTTT
TRBD1,.,TRBV7-9,TRBJ2-3,CASSSTGGEPDTQYF,TGTGCCAGCAGCTCGACAGGGGGCGAGCCAGATACGCAGTATTTT
.,once,TRBV30,TRBJ2-3,CAWSVGGIRTDTQYF,TGTGCCTGGAGTGTAGGAGGGATCCGCACAGATACGCAGTATTTT
TRBD1,.,TRBV18,TRBJ2-7,CASSPTDRGSYEQYF,TGTGCCAGCTCACCTACAGACAGGGGCTCCTACGAGCAGTACTTC